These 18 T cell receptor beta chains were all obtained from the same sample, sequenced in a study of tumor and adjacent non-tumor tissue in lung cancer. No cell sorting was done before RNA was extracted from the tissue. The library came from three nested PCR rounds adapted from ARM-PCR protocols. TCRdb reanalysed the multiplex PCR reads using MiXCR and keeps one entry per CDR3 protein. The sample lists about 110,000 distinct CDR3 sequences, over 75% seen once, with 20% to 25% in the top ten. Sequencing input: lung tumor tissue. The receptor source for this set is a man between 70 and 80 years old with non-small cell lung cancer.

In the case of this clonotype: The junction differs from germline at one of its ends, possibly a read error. CDR3 nucleotides: TGCAGCATCGATAGGCCCCAGGGCACGGATACGCGGTATTTT. Its protein is CSIDRPQGTDTRYF. V is TRBV29-1 and J is TRBJ2-3; D possibly corresponds to TRBD1 (5 bases). The CDR3 loop spans 14 amino acids. Germline lookup yields CDR1 SQVTM and CDR2 ANQGSEA.

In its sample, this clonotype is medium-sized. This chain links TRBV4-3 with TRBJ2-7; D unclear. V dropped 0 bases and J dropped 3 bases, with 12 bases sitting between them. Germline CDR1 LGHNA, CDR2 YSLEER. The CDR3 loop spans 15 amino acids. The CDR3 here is CASSQDQMGYYEQYF. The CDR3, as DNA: TGCGCCAGCAGCCAAGATCAGATGGGATACTACGAGCAGTACTTC.

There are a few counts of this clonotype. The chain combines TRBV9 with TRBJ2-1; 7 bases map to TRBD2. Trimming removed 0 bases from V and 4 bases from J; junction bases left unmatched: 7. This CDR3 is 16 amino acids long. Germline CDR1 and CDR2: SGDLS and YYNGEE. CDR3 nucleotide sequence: TGTGCCAGCAGCGTAGCGGGGCGCGGGGGTTACAATGAGCAGTTCTTC. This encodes CASSVAGRGGYNEQFF.

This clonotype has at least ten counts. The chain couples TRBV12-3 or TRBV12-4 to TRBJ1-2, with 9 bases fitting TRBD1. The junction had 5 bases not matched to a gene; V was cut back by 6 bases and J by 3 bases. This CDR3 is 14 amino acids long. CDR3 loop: CASSLGDRDYGYTF. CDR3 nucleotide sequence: TGTGCCAGCAGCCTGGGGGACAGGGACTATGGCTACACCTTC.

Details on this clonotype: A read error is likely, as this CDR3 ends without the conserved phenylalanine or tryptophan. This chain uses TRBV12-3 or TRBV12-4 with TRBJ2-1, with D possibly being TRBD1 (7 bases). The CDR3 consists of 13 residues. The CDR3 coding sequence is TGTACTAGCAGTTTAGCAGGGGGTAATGAGCAGTTCCTC. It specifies CTSSLAGGNEQFL.

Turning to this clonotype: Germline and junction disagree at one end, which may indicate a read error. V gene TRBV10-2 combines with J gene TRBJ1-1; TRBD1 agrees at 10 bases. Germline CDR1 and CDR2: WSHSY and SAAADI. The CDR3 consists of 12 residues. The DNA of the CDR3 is TGTGCCACCAGGGACAGGGGCGCTGAGGCTTTCTTT. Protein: CATRDRGAEAFF.

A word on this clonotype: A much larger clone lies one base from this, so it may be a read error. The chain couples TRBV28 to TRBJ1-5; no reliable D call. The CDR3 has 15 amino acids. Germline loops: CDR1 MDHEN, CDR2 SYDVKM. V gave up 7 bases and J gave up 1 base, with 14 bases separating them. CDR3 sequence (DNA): TGTGCCAGCAAAAGCTCGGACGGAAGCAATCAGCCCCAGCATTTT. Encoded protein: CASKSSDGSNQPQHF.

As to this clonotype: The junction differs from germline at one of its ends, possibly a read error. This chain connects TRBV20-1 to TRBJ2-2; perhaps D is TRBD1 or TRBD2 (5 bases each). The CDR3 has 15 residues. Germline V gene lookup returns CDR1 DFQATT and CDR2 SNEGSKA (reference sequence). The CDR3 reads CSARAGTVNAGELFF. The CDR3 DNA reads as TGCAGTGCTAGGGCCGGGACGGTGAACGCCGGGGAGCTGTTTTTT.

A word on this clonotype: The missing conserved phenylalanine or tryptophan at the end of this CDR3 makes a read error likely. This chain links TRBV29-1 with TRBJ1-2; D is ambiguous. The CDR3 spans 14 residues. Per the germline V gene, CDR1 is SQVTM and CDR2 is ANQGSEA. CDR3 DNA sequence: TGCAACGTTCAAACCCAGACAAGCAACTATGGCTACACCATC. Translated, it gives CNVQTQTSNYGYTI.

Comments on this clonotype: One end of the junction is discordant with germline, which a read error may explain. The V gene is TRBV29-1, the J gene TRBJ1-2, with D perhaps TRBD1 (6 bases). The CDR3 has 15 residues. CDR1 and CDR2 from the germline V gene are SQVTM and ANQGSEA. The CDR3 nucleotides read TGCAACGTTGGATCCCCGGGACACGGGAGATATGGCTACACCTTC. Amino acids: CNVGSPGHGRYGYTF.

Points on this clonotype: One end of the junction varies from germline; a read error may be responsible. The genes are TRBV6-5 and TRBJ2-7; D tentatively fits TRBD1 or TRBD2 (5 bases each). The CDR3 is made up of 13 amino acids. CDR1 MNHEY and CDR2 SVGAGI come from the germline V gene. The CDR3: CTSGRTGAYEQYF. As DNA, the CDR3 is TGTACCAGCGGTCGAACAGGAGCCTACGAGCAGTACTTC.

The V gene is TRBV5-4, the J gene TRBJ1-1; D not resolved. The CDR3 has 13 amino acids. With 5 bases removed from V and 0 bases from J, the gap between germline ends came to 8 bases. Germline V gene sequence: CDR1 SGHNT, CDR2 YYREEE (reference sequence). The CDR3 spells CASRGSMNTEAFF. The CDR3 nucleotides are TGTGCCAGCAGAGGCAGTATGAACACTGAAGCTTTCTTT.

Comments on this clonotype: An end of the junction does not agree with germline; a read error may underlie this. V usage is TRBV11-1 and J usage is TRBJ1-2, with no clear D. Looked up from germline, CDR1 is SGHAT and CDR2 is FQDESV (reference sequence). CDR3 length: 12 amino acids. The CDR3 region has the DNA TGTGCCAGCAGCTTATACAGATATGACTACGTCTTC. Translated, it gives CASSLYRYDYVF.

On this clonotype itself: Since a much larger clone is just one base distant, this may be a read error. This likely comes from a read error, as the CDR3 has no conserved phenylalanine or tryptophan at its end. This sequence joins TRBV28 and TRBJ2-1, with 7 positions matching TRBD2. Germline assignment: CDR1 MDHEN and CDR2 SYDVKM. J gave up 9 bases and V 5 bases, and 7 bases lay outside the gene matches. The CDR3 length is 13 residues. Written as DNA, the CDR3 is TGTGCCAGCAGTCCTAGGACTAGGAGTGAGCAGTTCTTA. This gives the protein CASSPRTRSEQFL.

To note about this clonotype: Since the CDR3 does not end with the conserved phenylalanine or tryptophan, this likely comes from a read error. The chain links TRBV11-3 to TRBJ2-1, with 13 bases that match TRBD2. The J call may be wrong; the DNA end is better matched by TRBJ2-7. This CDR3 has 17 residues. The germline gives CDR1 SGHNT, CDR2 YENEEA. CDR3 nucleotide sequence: TGTGCCAGCAGCCTCCTAGGGACTAGCGGGGACTACAATGAGCAGTACCTC. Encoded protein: CASSLLGTSGDYNEQYL.

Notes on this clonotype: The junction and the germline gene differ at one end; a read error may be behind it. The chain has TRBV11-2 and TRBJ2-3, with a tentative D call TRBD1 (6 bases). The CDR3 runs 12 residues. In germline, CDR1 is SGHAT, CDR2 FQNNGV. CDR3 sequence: CASGRTEWTQYF. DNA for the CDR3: TGTGCCAGCGGACGGACAGAGTGGACGCAATATTTT.

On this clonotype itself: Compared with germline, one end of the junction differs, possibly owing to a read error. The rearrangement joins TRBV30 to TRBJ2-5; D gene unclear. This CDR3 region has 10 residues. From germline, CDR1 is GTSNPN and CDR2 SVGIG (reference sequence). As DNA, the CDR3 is TGTGCCTGGATGACGGAGACACAGTACTTC. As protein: CAWMTETQYF.

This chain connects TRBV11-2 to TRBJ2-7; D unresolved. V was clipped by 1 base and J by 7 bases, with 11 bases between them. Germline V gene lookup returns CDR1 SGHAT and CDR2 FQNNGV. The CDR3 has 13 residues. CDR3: CASSLALTLEQYF. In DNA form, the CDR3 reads TGTGCCAGCAGCTTAGCACTAACTCTTGAGCAGTACTTC.